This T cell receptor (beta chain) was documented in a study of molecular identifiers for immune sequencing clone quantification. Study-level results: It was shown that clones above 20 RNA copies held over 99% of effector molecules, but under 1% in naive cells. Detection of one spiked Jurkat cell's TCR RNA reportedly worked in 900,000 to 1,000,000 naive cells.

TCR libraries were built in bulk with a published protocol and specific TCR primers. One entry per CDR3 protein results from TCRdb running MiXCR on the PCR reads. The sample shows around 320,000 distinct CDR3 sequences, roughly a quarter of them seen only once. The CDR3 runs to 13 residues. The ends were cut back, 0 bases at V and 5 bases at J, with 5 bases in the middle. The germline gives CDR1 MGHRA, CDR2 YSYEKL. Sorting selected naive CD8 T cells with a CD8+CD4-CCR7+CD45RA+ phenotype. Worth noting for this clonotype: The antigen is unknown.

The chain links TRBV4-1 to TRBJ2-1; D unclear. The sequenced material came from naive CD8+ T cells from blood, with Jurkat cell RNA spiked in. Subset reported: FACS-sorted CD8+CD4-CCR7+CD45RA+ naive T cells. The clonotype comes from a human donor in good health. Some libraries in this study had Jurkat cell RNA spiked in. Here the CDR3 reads CASSQDRDNEQFF. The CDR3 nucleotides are TGCGCCAGCAGCCAAGATAGAGACAATGAGCAGTTCTTC.